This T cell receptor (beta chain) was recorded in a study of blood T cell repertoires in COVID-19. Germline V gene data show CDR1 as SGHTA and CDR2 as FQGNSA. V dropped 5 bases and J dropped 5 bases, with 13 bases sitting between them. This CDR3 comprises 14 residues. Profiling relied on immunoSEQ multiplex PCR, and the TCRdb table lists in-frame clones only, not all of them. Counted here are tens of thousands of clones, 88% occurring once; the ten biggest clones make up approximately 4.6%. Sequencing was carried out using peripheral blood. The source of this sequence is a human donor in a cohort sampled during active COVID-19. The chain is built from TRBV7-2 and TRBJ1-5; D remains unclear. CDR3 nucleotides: TGTGCCAGCAGCCCCCCCGGAGGCTATCAGCCCCAGCATTTT. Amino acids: CASSPPGGYQPQHF.